This T cell receptor (beta chain) was captured in a study of cytomegalovirus exposure and HLA in healthy donors (dated by TCRdb to 2017 to 2019). About the study as a whole: In an earlier analysis of under 600 of the donors, 250 to 350 Gb of sequence data and some 100 million unique TCR beta sequences from 180 million or so T cells were reported. An early release covering over 500 HLA-typed donors comprised approximately 300 gigabases of sequencing data and 65 million to 100 million unique TCR sequences. An earlier analysis of approximately 640 of the donors applied high-throughput TCR beta sequencing to assess whether each TCR beta V gene segment acted as functional or pseudogenic. Every discovery cohort repertoire had been produced on one sequencing platform. Alongside the repertoire data, information on donor age, sex, ethnicity and CMV serostatus was compiled. Class I and class II HLA loci were covered by the typing at four-digit resolution. A later analysis re-analyzed previously published TCR beta repertoires from 666 donors and added high-resolution HLA genotyping to study TCR occurrence patterns. In the later analysis, no new phenotypic data were used to find candidate immune exposures; instead, reliance was placed on TCR beta sequences and their occurrence across donors. A later genetic analysis took genome-wide SNP genotypes for about 55% of the 666 donors and used that subset as a discovery cohort. Roughly 5 DR-DQ haplotypes were treated as single units for association and clustering because of strong linkage in the cohort. The study used immunosequencing to profile the T cell repertoires of under 700 subjects and linked those repertoires to cytomegalovirus serostatus. Besides the first cohort of roughly 640 subjects, a separate validation cohort made up of roughly 120 different subjects was used. Of the 350 to 400 genotyped donors, 65% to 90% fell in the genetic ancestry cluster associated with self-reported Caucasian donors. Typing coverage differed by locus: A, B, C, DRB1 and DQB1 were typed in roughly 629-640 donors, DQA1 in about 500, DPA1 in approximately 600, and DPB1 in about 450. The study combined high-throughput TCR immunosequencing, statistical association of individual TCRs with disease status, and machine learning to predict cytomegalovirus infection status. Among a few hundred genotyped donors of the cohort, an average of approximately 230,000 unique TCR beta nucleotide sequences were sequenced per donor, roughly 18% of them non-productive. The aim of the study was to test whether cataloging public T cell receptors could identify signatures of past pathogen exposure. The paper's findings and limits, for the study overall: Cytomegalovirus status was reported to be diagnosed by the classifier with high specificity and sensitivity in both the original and validation cohorts. Compared with the roughly 720-donor mean, donors in an Asian-associated ancestry cluster had fewer N-insertions in productive TCRs, according to a later genetic analysis. Because HLA typing was missing for some donors at each locus, association tests included only the typed subset. In vitro tests confirmed that a few of the cytomegalovirus-associated TCR beta chains recognize cytomegalovirus antigens. V-gene and J-gene trimming of TCR beta chains was associated with a missense DCLRE1C variant in a later genetic analysis, and the association was replicated in an independent cohort. A further reported finding was that TCR beta sequences accurately predicted the HLA-A and HLA-B alleles for most subjects in the first cohort. Some IMGT-functional V segments, including TRBV6-2 and TRBV6-3, could not be told apart with the 87-base-pair reads, so those segments were excluded. In a later analysis, HLA-associated TCR beta chains showed more clonal expansion and lower generation probabilities than non-associated chains that were equally common. According to a later analysis, TCR association rates differed among HLA loci, with DRB1 alleles showing the most associated TCRs and HLA-C alleles showing the fewest. Most TCR sequences were observed very rarely across donors, whereas some public TCRs were present in many individuals. The only immune exposure information available for the cohort was CMV serostatus. In a later analysis, most CMV-associated TCR beta chains were found to appear HLA-restricted, with HLA associations seemingly driven largely by CMV exposure. An earlier analysis of around 540 of the donors showed that most TCR beta V segments appeared in productive rearrangements either about 90% or about 30% of the time, which broadly matched IMGT annotations. Linkage disequilibrium might explain the correlated functional status among segregating V segments, but an unknown experimental factor could not be ruled out. A later analysis associated roughly 17,000 TCR beta sequences with specific HLA alleles at a false discovery rate of 0.05. It was suggested by the authors that the approach could potentially be generalized to other disease states and immunological phenotypes. Because counts were too low, some 17 rarely observed V segments, including chromosome 9 orphons, were excluded from the earlier analysis of several hundred of the donors. The study listed 150 to 200 TCR beta chains as associated with cytomegalovirus. A later analysis reported that several top co-occurrence clusters appeared linked to parvovirus B19, influenza, CMV and Epstein-Barr virus. This cohort had only TCR beta chains sequenced, and the lack of alpha or paired-chain data limited which features could be detected. When HLA alleles, especially DR and DQ, strongly co-occurred, attributing TCR associations to individual alleles was difficult. The sequencing pipeline was judged likely to have produced a cluster of highly shared sequence variants as a technical artifact. Presence/absence analyses assumed roughly uniform sequencing depth across donors, an assumption that may not hold.

In total, approximately 690 healthy bone marrow donors made up the cohort. Cohort members were all nominally healthy when sampled, although unrecorded immune exposures were likely present. The donor was CMV seronegative and was included in the group of several hundred seronegative cohort members. A peripheral blood sample was provided by each donor, and peripheral blood mononuclear cells were used for TCR beta sequencing. Genomic DNA was extracted from the blood cell samples with the Qiagen DNeasy Blood Extraction Kit. The CDR3 covers 11 residues, taking in both the cysteine and the phenylalanine. CDR3 DNA only is kept here, 33 bases in frame from base 1. CDR1 is given as SEHNR and CDR2 as FQNEAQ, both from the germline V gene (reference sequence). The library relied on the immunoSEQ multiplex PCR assay. A mixture of 60 forward primers for TCR Vbeta segments and 13 reverse primers for TCR Jbeta segments was used in the multiplex PCR. The CDR3 region of rearranged TCR beta genes was amplified from genomic DNA with a multiplex PCR assay. On the Illumina HiSeq System, the amplified TCR beta libraries were sequenced as 87-base-pair reads. From the authors' description of their analysis: A later analysis counted about 80 million unique TCR beta chains across the 640 or so repertoires, and roughly 11 million of these chains were shared by at least two donors. Raw reads were error-corrected and collapsed into unique sequences with a nearest-neighbor algorithm that merged closely related sequences to remove PCR and sequencing errors. To assign V, D and J gene segments, CDR3 sequences were aligned to IMGT reference sequences. For a sequence to be retained, a match of at least six nucleotides to both a V gene segment and a J gene segment was required. A rearrangement was called productive if the CDR3 had no stop codons and remained in frame with V and J, and every other rearrangement was called non-productive. Following IMGT convention, CDR3 was defined as the stretch from the second conserved V-encoded cysteine to the conserved J-encoded phenylalanine. Sequences without an unambiguous match to a single V gene segment were excluded from the earlier analysis of 450 to 750 of the donors. An earlier analysis of some 610 of the donors called V segments functional above 56.7% productive rearrangements and segregating when the between-donor standard deviation exceeded 5%. A statistical classification framework was built for diagnosing cytomegalovirus status from the catalog of TCR beta chain sequences. In a later analysis, V and J genes were assigned by comparing TCR nucleotide sequences against IMGT/GENE-DB human TR gene sequences. A later analysis assigned CDR3 sequences and most-parsimonious VDJ recombination scenarios with the TCRdist pipeline. A later analysis defined each TCR beta chain by its CDR3 amino acid sequence plus V-gene family, and excluded reads lacking a unique V-gene family. A later analysis removed 550 to 700 highly shared, low-generation-probability nucleotide sequences to deal with suspected cross-contamination and a sequencing artifact. In a later analysis, a clonal expansion index for each public chain was calculated from normalized within-repertoire ranks of inferred template counts. Generation probabilities in a later analysis came from a VDJ recombination model fitted to out-of-frame rearrangements, and those results were checked against IGoR. A later analysis scored TCR-TCR, TCR-HLA and TCR-CMV co-occurrence with hypergeometric tests, applying a repertoire-size bias correction to TCR pairs. To estimate false discovery rates, a later analysis permuted the HLA or CMV assignments 20 times. A later analysis grouped co-occurring TCRs with DBSCAN, adding TCRdist sequence similarity when clustering within HLA-allele-positive subsets. Repertoires with fewer than 30,000 or more than 120,000 public chains were left out of co-occurrence clustering, as were about five repertoires with anomalous nucleotide sharing. What TCRdb holds here is the immuneACCESS table cut down to in-frame rearrangements. Part of the clones is not present; checked against another copy, under half of the missing clones reflect an unresolved V gene, and the others are unexplained. V, J and clone size were drawn from that table, and D and trimming were deduced from the DNA. In this sample the table shows under 200,000 clones, around 80% of which occur a single time. The ten most abundant clones make up under 2% of the sample.

This clone was observed a few times. The target of this receptor is not known. Within one base of it there is no much larger clone, and no base qualities were kept. This receptor was identified in a young man in good health and CMV-seronegative. The sample was PBMCs. This chain joins TRBV7-9 to TRBJ2-5, with no D gene named confidently. The J call may be faulty, since TRBJ2-7 better matches the DNA end. In nucleotide form, the sequence is TGTGCCAGCAGCTTAGGAGTCGAGCAGTACTTC. This sequence encodes CASSLGVEQYF.